Sequencing of this T cell receptor beta chain was carried out in a study of CD8+ T cells in alopecia areata. Study-wide context: Patients remained on tofacitinib for 6 to 18 months and then went 6 months without it. Notes on the study in general: Clarity of TCR sharing across patients fell short of that in mice, possibly HLA-related. With just one nonresponder, it is still uncertain whether baseline CD8+ expansion relates to response.

The CDR3 is 16 residues long. The germline gives CDR1 KGHSH, CDR2 LQKENI. The germline V and J ends were trimmed by 2 bases and 0 bases, with 13 bases remaining between them. The sample's treatment: oral pan-JAK inhibitor, 5-10 mg twice daily. The researchers isolated CD4+ and CD8+ T cells from PBMCs by sorting. Concerning this clone: What it recognizes is unknown.

Sequencing templates came from extracted RNA that was reverse transcribed into cDNA. Sequencing used immunoSEQ multiplex PCR; TCRdb keeps in-frame clones, though not all of them. The sample consists of 270,000 or so clones, 55% to 75% of them appearing once. The source is a human donor with alopecia areata. This chain uses TRBV18 with TRBJ1-1; D is uncertain. The sample was CD4+ T cells sorted from blood, taken at week 24, from a patient treated with tofacitinib. CDR3 coding DNA: TGTGCCAGCTCACCAGGAAGGGCGAGCATGAACACTGAAGCTTTCTTT. It encodes CASSPGRASMNTEAFF.